These 11 T cell receptor beta chains were all obtained from the same sample, sequenced in a study of T cell repertoires in cytomegalovirus infection. One entry per CDR3 protein results from TCRdb running MiXCR on the reads. The repertoire holds fewer than 1,000,000 distinct CDR3 sequences, with less than 35% as singletons. The antigens for these receptors are not known. The sequencing here drew on cultured CD8+ T cells from PBMCs, taken from culture after CMV antigen stimulation. The receptors here all came from a human donor in good health (CMV status not recorded). Some clones in this sample may be carry-over from other donors' samples.

This clonotype occurred a few times. The chain has TRBV12-3 or TRBV12-4 and TRBJ2-7; no definite D call. This CDR3 is 14 amino acids long. Trimming took off 3 bases at V and 3 bases at J, with 12 bases between the two ends. For the CDR3, the DNA is TGTGCCAGCAGTTTTAGGGCCGTCGACTACGAGCAGTACTTC. Translation: CASSFRAVDYEQYF.

In its sample, this clonotype was seen a few times. This chain links TRBV19 with TRBJ1-2, with 9 nucleotides matching TRBD1. This CDR3 is built from 14 residues. V was clipped by 6 bases and J by 4 bases; unmatched bases: 6. Germline CDR1 LNHDA, CDR2 SQIVND (reference sequence). Here the CDR3 DNA reads TGTGCCAGTAGGGGAGGACAGGGGTCCTATGGCTACACCTTC. It encodes CASRGGQGSYGYTF.

The chain carries TRBV2 and TRBJ1-1, with D hard to call. From germline, CDR1 is SNHLY and CDR2 FYNNEI. The V gene lost 3 bases and the J gene lost 2 bases, with 7 bases spanning the gap. The CDR3 covers 13 residues. CDR3 in amino acids: CASSERVNTEAFF. The CDR3 DNA sequence: TGTGCCAGCAGTGAGAGGGTTAACACTGAAGCTTTCTTT. Looking up the rest from reference TRBV2 and TRBJ1-1 gives the full variable domain: EPEVTQTPSHQVTQMGQEVILRCVPISNHLYFYWYRQILGQKVEFLVSFYNNEISEKSEIFDDQFSVERPDGSNFTLKIRSTKLEDSAMYFCASSERVNTEAFFGQGTRLTVV.

There are a few counts of this clonotype. This sequence joins TRBV4-1 and TRBJ1-1; D gene uncertain. The CDR3 is 16 residues long. V lost 0 bases and J 0 bases, leaving 11 bases between the germline ends. Germline CDR1 MGHRA, CDR2 YSYEKL. The CDR3 region has the DNA TGCGCCAGCAGCCAAGAAGGGCGGAGAATGAACACTGAAGCTTTCTTT. Translated, it gives CASSQEGRRMNTEAFF.

The chain employs TRBV28 and TRBJ2-1; a possible D gene is TRBD1 (6 bases). With 3 bases removed from V and 4 bases from J, the gap between germline ends came to 16 bases. CDR1 is MDHEN and CDR2 is SYDVKM in the germline V gene. The CDR3 is 16 amino acids. The CDR3 region has the DNA TGTGCCAGCAGTTTTTCCGGGACAACTCGTTACAATGAGCAGTTCTTC. Its translation is CASSFSGTTRYNEQFF.

This clonotype was seen repeatedly, ten times or more. The rearrangement joins TRBV11-1 to TRBJ2-1; D is unclear. Germline CDR1 is SGHAT and CDR2 is FQDESV (reference sequence). Trimming took 8 bases from V and 9 from J, leaving 11 bases between them. The CDR3 length is 11 residues. The CDR3 sequence: CASGKLGEQFF. The DNA of the CDR3 is TGTGCCAGCGGGAAACTCGGTGAGCAGTTCTTC.

The CDR3 sequence is CASSPTGTNEQFF. CDR3 nucleotide sequence: TGTGCCAGCAGTCCCACAGGGACCAATGAGCAGTTCTTC. V gene TRBV27 combines with J gene TRBJ2-1, with D tentatively TRBD1 (6 bases). The germline V gene encodes CDR1 MNHEY and CDR2 SMNVEV (reference sequence). The ends were cut back, 5 bases at V and 6 bases at J, with 11 bases in the middle. The CDR3 is made up of 13 amino acids.

The chain uses TRBV6-6 and TRBJ2-1; a weak D match, TRBD2 (6 bases). Germline V gene sequence: CDR1 MNHNY, CDR2 SVGAGI (reference sequence). The V end lost 3 bases, the J end lost 9 bases, and 21 bases lay between the germline ends. The CDR3 is made up of 16 amino acids. CDR3: CASSYNAAGGSGEQFF. The CDR3 DNA reads TGTGCCAGCAGTTATAACGCAGCGGGTGGGTCTGGTGAGCAGTTCTTC.

This clonotype was picked up a small number of times. This sequence joins TRBV7-6 and TRBJ1-2, with TRBD1 matching 10 bases. There are 15 residues in the CDR3. V dropped 5 bases and J dropped 6; count of bases not matched to a gene: 9. Germline CDR1 reads SGHVS; CDR2 reads FNYEAQ. This CDR3 reads CASSTPGQGSNGYTF. Here the CDR3 DNA reads TGTGCCAGCAGCACGCCGGGACAGGGGTCAAATGGCTACACCTTC.

The genes are TRBV5-1 and TRBJ1-1; a possible D gene is TRBD1 (5 bases). Germline V CDR1 and CDR2: SGHRS, YFSETQ. There are 17 residues in the CDR3. V lost 4 bases to trimming and J lost 1 base, with 20 bases between them. In DNA, the CDR3 is TGCGCCAGCAGCCCCCTAGGAGTGGGGGGATCGAACACTGAAGCTTTCTTT. The encoded protein is CASSPLGVGGSNTEAFF.

This clonotype was counted at least ten times. The gene calls are TRBV7-6 and TRBJ2-1; 8 bases are shared with TRBD2. The CDR3 contains 13 residues. Germline lookup yields CDR1 SGHVS and CDR2 FNYEAQ. The ends lost 4 bases at V and 6 bases at J; junction bases unmatched: 2. The CDR3 DNA follows: TGTGCCAGCAGCTCCGGACTAGCCAATGAGCAGTTCTTC. Protein: CASSSGLANEQFF.